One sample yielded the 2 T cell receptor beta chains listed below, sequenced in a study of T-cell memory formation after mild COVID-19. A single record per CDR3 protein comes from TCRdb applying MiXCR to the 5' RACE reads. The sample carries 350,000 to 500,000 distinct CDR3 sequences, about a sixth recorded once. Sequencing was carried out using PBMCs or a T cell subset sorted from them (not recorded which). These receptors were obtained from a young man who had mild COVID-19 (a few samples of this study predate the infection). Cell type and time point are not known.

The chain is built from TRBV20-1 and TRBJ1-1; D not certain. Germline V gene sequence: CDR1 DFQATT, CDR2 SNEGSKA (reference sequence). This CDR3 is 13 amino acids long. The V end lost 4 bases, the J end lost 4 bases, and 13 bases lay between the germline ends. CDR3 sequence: CSAIRAGGTEAFF. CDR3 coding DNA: TGCAGTGCTATTAGGGCCGGCGGCACTGAAGCTTTCTTT.

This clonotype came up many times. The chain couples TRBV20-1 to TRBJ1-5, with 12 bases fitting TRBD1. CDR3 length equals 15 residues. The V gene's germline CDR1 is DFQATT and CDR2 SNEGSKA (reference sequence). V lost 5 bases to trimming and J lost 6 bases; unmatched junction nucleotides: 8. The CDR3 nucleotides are TGCAGTGCTCCCCCCGGGACAGGGGGCCCTCAGCCCCAGCATTTT. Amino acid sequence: CSAPPGTGGPQPQHF.